This entry is about one T cell receptor (beta chain). The antigen is not known. Germline is not matched at one junction end, which may reflect a read error. The immunoSEQ assay was version 4, run in survey mode. The table came from immunoSEQ multiplex PCR; TCRdb's copy has only in-frame clones and leaves some out. The sample has about 33,000 clones; about four fifths are singletons. This sample was taken from a study of persistence of HIV-infected CD4 T cells. Cells were stimulated with CMV-infected fibroblast lysates at around 9.1 ug/mL. CD40L/CD69 double-negative CD45RO-high memory CD4+ T cells were collected. In germline, CDR1 is WNHNN, CDR2 SYGVQD (reference sequence). The CDR3 is 14 amino acids. Study observations and caveats: TCR oligoclonality correlated with proviral oligoclonality in the same sorted populations. CMV- and Gag-responding cells had lower TCRbeta richness than CD3/CD28-responding cells. Bulk TCR data could not be restricted to HIV-1-infected CMV-responding cells.

The sequences come from CD4+ T cells sorted from PBMCs after 18-hour stimulation, collected from a patient who received antiretroviral therapy. This clonotype originated in an adult woman with HIV who was CMV-seropositive. The rearrangement joins TRBV10-1 to TRBJ2-3; 12 bases agree with TRBD2. The CDR3 loop reads CASSDPGLAGERHF. For the CDR3, the DNA is TGCGCCAGCAGTGACCCGGGACTAGCGGGCGAAAGACATTTT.